A selection of T cell receptor beta chains follows, all from one sample in a study of early T cells in non-severe SARS-CoV-2 infection. MiXCR was run by TCRdb on the 5' RACE reads, yielding one entry per CDR3 protein. The sample lists tens of thousands of distinct CDR3 sequences, about an eighth occurring once. The sequenced sample consisted of whole blood. These receptors were taken from an adult who was a healthcare worker with PCR-confirmed SARS-CoV-2 infection or an uninfected control (not recorded which). CDR3s include the opening cysteine and the closing phenylalanine or tryptophan. The order of the fields is D gene, J gene, V gene, clone size, CDR3 protein, CDR3 DNA. The D gene is left open where the match is weak. Size values are once, few and many counts, or a class for expanded clones, and some rows have none.

d_call: .; j_call: TRBJ1-6; v_call: TRBV11-2; clone_size: many; cdr3_aa: CASSFNSYNSPLHF; cdr3_nt: TGTGCCAGCAGCTTTAACTCCTATAATTCACCCCTCCACTTT
d_call: TRBD1; j_call: TRBJ1-1; v_call: TRBV6-5; clone_size: .; cdr3_aa: CASITPRGQGATEAFF; cdr3_nt: TGTGCCAGCATCACCCCTCGGGGACAGGGGGCAACTGAAGCTTTCTTT
d_call: TRBD1; j_call: TRBJ2-7; v_call: TRBV18; clone_size: many; cdr3_aa: CASSPGTGAEQYF; cdr3_nt: TGTGCCAGCTCACCAGGGACAGGGGCCGAGCAGTACTTC
d_call: .; j_call: TRBJ2-1; v_call: TRBV29-1; clone_size: many; cdr3_aa: CSVPGAHF; cdr3_nt: TGCAGCGTCCCCGGGGCCCACTTC
d_call: .; j_call: TRBJ2-3; v_call: TRBV9; clone_size: many; cdr3_aa: CASSVSTLGDTQYF; cdr3_nt: TGTGCCAGCAGCGTCTCTACCCTGGGCGATACGCAGTATTTT
d_call: TRBD2; j_call: TRBJ2-5; v_call: TRBV20-1; clone_size: many; cdr3_aa: CSARDSGLAGGYGETQYF; cdr3_nt: TGCAGTGCTAGAGATTCGGGACTAGCGGGAGGATACGGAGAGACCCAGTACTTC
d_call: .; j_call: TRBJ2-1; v_call: TRBV6-2/TRBV6-3; clone_size: .; cdr3_aa: CASSYWTRIEQFF; cdr3_nt: TGTGCCAGCAGTTACTGGACCCGCATTGAGCAGTTCTTC
d_call: TRBD1; j_call: TRBJ2-5; v_call: TRBV20-1; clone_size: many; cdr3_aa: CSAPDRGRKTQYF; cdr3_nt: TGCAGTGCTCCCGACAGGGGAAGAAAGACCCAGTACTTC
d_call: TRBD1; j_call: TRBJ1-2; v_call: TRBV12-3/TRBV12-4; clone_size: many; cdr3_aa: CASRYRGRWDGYTF; cdr3_nt: TGTGCCAGCAGATACAGGGGGCGCTGGGATGGCTACACCTTC
d_call: TRBD2; j_call: TRBJ2-3; v_call: TRBV29-1; clone_size: few; cdr3_aa: CSAAGGLTDTQYF; cdr3_nt: TGCAGCGCTGCGGGAGGGCTCACAGATACGCAGTATTTT
d_call: .; j_call: TRBJ2-1; v_call: TRBV28; clone_size: many; cdr3_aa: CASSFPGGGGLNNEQFF; cdr3_nt: TGTGCCAGCAGCTTCCCCGGAGGGGGGGGATTAAACAATGAGCAGTTCTTC
d_call: TRBD1; j_call: TRBJ1-5; v_call: TRBV4-1; clone_size: many; cdr3_aa: CASSQYTAGQRYSNQPQHF; cdr3_nt: TGCGCCAGCAGCCAATACACCGCGGGACAGAGATATAGCAATCAGCCCCAGCATTTT
d_call: .; j_call: TRBJ2-5; v_call: TRBV7-2; clone_size: few; cdr3_aa: CASSLAERTVRNF; cdr3_nt: TGTGCCAGCAGCTTAGCGGAAAGGACAGTACGAAACTTC
d_call: .; j_call: TRBJ1-2; v_call: TRBV6-2/TRBV6-3; clone_size: many; cdr3_aa: CASSSGSGVGGYTF; cdr3_nt: TGTGCCAGCAGTTCTGGGTCAGGAGTTGGTGGCTACACCTTC
d_call: TRBD1; j_call: TRBJ2-5; v_call: TRBV11-2; clone_size: many; cdr3_aa: CASSSIVWTGAKETQYF; cdr3_nt: TGTGCCAGCAGCTCAATCGTTTGGACAGGGGCAAAAGAGACCCAGTACTTC
d_call: .; j_call: TRBJ2-3; v_call: TRBV9; clone_size: few; cdr3_aa: CASTLLPEGPEDTQYF; cdr3_nt: TGTGCCAGCACCCTGCTCCCCGAGGGGCCTGAGGATACGCAGTATTTT
d_call: .; j_call: TRBJ2-5; v_call: TRBV29-1; clone_size: many; cdr3_aa: CSVALGGEETQYF; cdr3_nt: TGCAGCGTCGCCTTAGGAGGGGAAGAGACCCAGTACTTC
d_call: TRBD2; j_call: TRBJ2-1; v_call: TRBV11-3; clone_size: many; cdr3_aa: CASSTGLAGEDNEQFF; cdr3_nt: TGTGCCAGCAGCACGGGACTAGCGGGAGAGGACAATGAGCAGTTCTTC
d_call: TRBD2; j_call: TRBJ2-1; v_call: TRBV6-2/TRBV6-3; clone_size: many; cdr3_aa: CASSPRAGRDNEQFF; cdr3_nt: TGTGCCAGCAGCCCCAGGGCCGGGAGGGACAATGAGCAGTTCTTC
d_call: TRBD1; j_call: TRBJ1-2; v_call: TRBV6-4; clone_size: many; cdr3_aa: CASLDRHNYGYTF; cdr3_nt: TGTGCCAGTCTGGACAGGCATAACTATGGCTACACCTTC
d_call: .; j_call: TRBJ1-4; v_call: TRBV28; clone_size: few; cdr3_aa: CASSSFDMRKEKLFF; cdr3_nt: TGTGCCAGCAGCTCCTTTGACATGAGAAAGGAAAAACTGTTTTTT
d_call: .; j_call: TRBJ1-3; v_call: TRBV9; clone_size: many; cdr3_aa: CASSVAGDSENTIYF; cdr3_nt: TGTGCCAGCAGCGTAGCTGGCGATTCTGAAAACACCATATATTTT
d_call: TRBD1; j_call: TRBJ1-2; v_call: TRBV2; clone_size: once; cdr3_aa: CASRATGTFYGYTF; cdr3_nt: TGTGCCAGCAGAGCGACAGGGACCTTCTATGGCTACACCTTC
d_call: TRBD1; j_call: TRBJ2-4; v_call: TRBV20-1; clone_size: many; cdr3_aa: CSASTGGKNIQYF; cdr3_nt: TGCAGTGCTAGCACAGGGGGCAAAAACATTCAGTACTTC
d_call: .; j_call: TRBJ2-6; v_call: TRBV29-1; clone_size: few; cdr3_aa: CSVAGSGANVLTF; cdr3_nt: TGCAGCGTTGCGGGCTCTGGGGCCAACGTCCTGACTTTC
d_call: .; j_call: TRBJ1-1; v_call: TRBV5-4; clone_size: many; cdr3_aa: CASSLDPNTEAFF; cdr3_nt: TGTGCCAGCAGCCTGGACCCGAACACTGAAGCTTTCTTT
d_call: .; j_call: TRBJ2-7; v_call: TRBV6-5; clone_size: .; cdr3_aa: CASSPRTEASEQYF; cdr3_nt: TGTGCCAGCAGCCCCCGCACAGAGGCCTCCGAGCAGTACTTC
d_call: .; j_call: TRBJ1-5; v_call: TRBV2; clone_size: many; cdr3_aa: CASSGIDQPQHF; cdr3_nt: TGTGCCAGCAGTGGAATAGATCAGCCCCAGCATTTT
d_call: .; j_call: TRBJ1-4; v_call: TRBV10-1; clone_size: many; cdr3_aa: CASSELGYRTNEKLFF; cdr3_nt: TGCGCCAGCAGTGAGTTAGGCTACCGAACTAATGAAAAACTGTTTTTT
d_call: .; j_call: TRBJ1-6; v_call: TRBV12-3/TRBV12-4; clone_size: .; cdr3_aa: CASSTPSGGNSPLHF; cdr3_nt: TGTGCCAGCAGTACCCCCTCGGGGGGGAATTCACCCCTCCACTTT
d_call: TRBD2; j_call: TRBJ2-7; v_call: TRBV20-1; clone_size: many; cdr3_aa: CSATDDSGTSGYEQYF; cdr3_nt: TGCAGTGCTACAGATGATTCCGGGACTAGCGGCTACGAGCAGTACTTC
d_call: .; j_call: TRBJ1-3; v_call: TRBV6-5; clone_size: many; cdr3_aa: CASSYSPDTAGNTIYF; cdr3_nt: TGTGCCAGCAGTTACTCCCCCGACACGGCTGGAAACACCATATATTTT
d_call: .; j_call: TRBJ2-1; v_call: TRBV7-2; clone_size: many; cdr3_aa: CASSHDPVSSYNEQFF; cdr3_nt: TGTGCCAGCAGTCATGACCCGGTAAGCTCCTACAATGAGCAGTTCTTC
d_call: .; j_call: TRBJ1-5; v_call: TRBV19; clone_size: many; cdr3_aa: CASSALTVDQPQHF; cdr3_nt: TGTGCCAGTAGCGCCTTGACAGTAGACCAGCCCCAGCATTTT
d_call: .; j_call: TRBJ1-1; v_call: TRBV5-1; clone_size: many; cdr3_aa: CASSLDGANTEAFF; cdr3_nt: TGCGCCAGCAGCTTGGACGGAGCGAACACTGAAGCTTTCTTT
d_call: TRBD2; j_call: TRBJ2-3; v_call: TRBV7-2; clone_size: once; cdr3_aa: CASSPGLAGADTQYF; cdr3_nt: TGTGCCAGCAGCCCGGGACTAGCGGGAGCAGATACGCAGTATTTT